These 5 T cell receptor beta chains were sequenced from one sample in a study of CD8 T cells in Susac syndrome (dated by TCRdb to 2018 to 2020). The library was built by means of the immunoSEQ multiplex PCR assay. RNA was extracted using the RNeasy kit, and about 0.45 to 1 ug of the RNA was reverse transcribed with random hexamers. In TCRdb, the public reads were trimmed at Q25 with fastp and aligned with MiXCR, with productive beta chains retained. Identical CDR3 protein sequences are pooled into one entry, listed with their most common genes and DNA. The sample contains tens of thousands of distinct CDR3 sequences, 85% to 95% of them found a single time. 0.46% of the sample is held by the ten biggest clonotypes. The sequencing input was CD8+ T cells from PBMCs. These TCRs come from a human donor with Susac syndrome.

This rearrangement joins TRBV29-1 to TRBJ2-1, with D perhaps matching TRBD1 (5 bases). The CDR3 runs 12 residues. V was clipped by 3 bases and J by 8 bases, with 11 bases between them. Germline V CDR1 and CDR2: SQVTM, ANQGSEA. The CDR3 region has the DNA TGCAGCGTTGAGTGGCAGGGCGATGAGCAGTTCTTC. This sequence encodes CSVEWQGDEQFF.

J is TRBJ1-5 and V is TRBV10-2; 7 bases are shared with TRBD1. CDR3 length: 16 residues. The germline V gene has CDR1 WSHSY and CDR2 SAAADI. Germline trimming cut 5 bases from V and 0 bases from J; bases unmatched to any gene: 7. In DNA form, the CDR3 reads TGCGCCAGCAGTACAGGGGCGGCTTATAGCAATCAGCCCCAGCATTTT. It specifies CASSTGAAYSNQPQHF.

CDR3 sequence reads: CSAITGGGGYTF. For the CDR3, the DNA is TGCAGTGCCATCACAGGGGGCGGTGGCTACACCTTC. The V and J genes are TRBV20-1 and TRBJ1-2; 9 nucleotides agree with TRBD1. The CDR3 runs 12 residues. Looked up from germline, CDR1 is DFQATT and CDR2 is SNEGSKA (reference sequence). The J segment lost 7 bases and the V segment lost 6 bases, leaving 6 bases of the junction unmatched.

This clonotype was found a few times. The chain joins TRBV9 to TRBJ2-1; D ambiguous. Trimming stripped 7 bases from V and 5 bases from J, with 4 bases between. Germline V CDR1 and CDR2: SGDLS, YYNGEE. CDR3 size: 10 residues. The CDR3 region has the DNA TGTGCCAGCGGGAACAATGAGCAGTTCTTC. This codes for CASGNNEQFF.

The V gene is TRBV11-3, the J gene TRBJ1-5; the D is unclear. The CDR3 totals 11 residues. Between the trimmed V and J ends, which lost 4 bases and 9 bases, there was a span of 7 bases. Germline V gene sequence: CDR1 SGHNT, CDR2 YENEEA. The CDR3 region has the DNA TGTGCCAGCAGCTCCCACCGGCCCCAGCATTTT. Translating it yields CASSSHRPQHF.